This T cell receptor (beta chain) derives from a study of T cell clonotyping in hematopoietic cell transplantation. This CDR3 is built from 15 residues. V lost 0 bases, J lost 0 bases, and 9 bases lay in between. Germline V gene sequence: CDR1 MGHRA, CDR2 YSYEKL. Repertoires were generated with immunoSEQ multiplex PCR, while TCRdb's copy carries only in-frame clones and drops some. The sample gives some 13,000 clones, more than 80% of which show up once; over 0.95% is in the top ten. Sequencing was performed on peripheral blood mononuclear cells. The origin of this receptor is a man aged 25 to 40 in good health. Some clones in this sample may be carry-over from other donors' samples. J is TRBJ2-7 and V is TRBV4-1; D gene uncertain. CDR3 nucleotides: TGCGCCAGCAGCCAAGAACCATATCCCTCCTACGAGCAGTACTTC. It yields the protein CASSQEPYPSYEQYF.